Below are 18 T cell receptor beta chains sequenced from a single sample in a study of blood T cell repertoires in COVID-19. TCRdb keeps only in-frame clones here, not all; method: immunoSEQ multiplex PCR. This sample has around 170,000 clones, with approximately 87% found just once. The sample taken for sequencing was peripheral blood. These receptors were collected from a woman in her 70s with acute or convalescent COVID-19.

The rearrangement uses TRBV25-1 and TRBJ1-1, with D maybe TRBD1 (6 bases). This CDR3 contains 14 residues. Trimming removed 8 bases from V and 0 bases from J, with 13 bases in between. Germline CDR1 and CDR2: MGHDK and SYGVNS. The CDR3 nucleotides read TGTGCCAGCTCAAGGACAGAAATGAACACTGAAGCTTTCTTT. Its protein is CASSRTEMNTEAFF.

The chain links TRBV27 to TRBJ2-3; 9 positions agree with TRBD2. With V trimmed by 6 bases and J by 1 base, 8 bases remained unmatched. Germline V gene sequence: CDR1 MNHEY, CDR2 SMNVEV (reference sequence). CDR3 size: 16 residues. As DNA, the CDR3 is TGTGCCAGCAGGCAGGTTGGCGGGGGGGGCACAGATACGCAGTATTTT. This codes for CASRQVGGGGTDTQYF.

The chain uses TRBV24-1 and TRBJ2-1; 13 bases are a match to TRBD2. The CDR3 consists of 17 residues. CDR1 is KGHDR, CDR2 SFDVKD, per germline. J lost 8 bases, V lost 2 bases, and 8 bases had no gene match. The CDR3 spells CATSDSGLAGAGDEQFF. Written as DNA, the CDR3 is TGTGCCACCAGTGATTCTGGACTAGCGGGGGCGGGTGATGAGCAGTTCTTC.

The chain recombines TRBV4-3 with TRBJ1-2, with D perhaps matching TRBD1 (5 bases). The CDR3 consists of 15 residues. Germline V gene sequence: CDR1 LGHNA, CDR2 YSLEER. Trimming stripped 0 bases from V and 5 bases from J, with 13 bases between. In DNA form, the CDR3 reads TGCGCCAGCAGCCAAGATATAACAGGCCCATATGGCTACACCTTC. Protein: CASSQDITGPYGYTF.

This clone has only a few counts. The chain joins TRBV15 to TRBJ1-6; D perhaps matches TRBD1 (5 bases). V was pared by 5 bases and J by 9 bases, with 8 bases between. The CDR3 is made up of 12 amino acids. CDR1 is LNHNV, CDR2 YYDKDF, per germline (reference sequence). The CDR3 reads CATSGATSPLHF. The DNA for the CDR3 is TGTGCCACCAGCGGGGCTACTTCACCCCTCCACTTT.

The chain employs TRBV27 and TRBJ2-7, with 8 bases lining up with TRBD1. From germline, CDR1 is MNHEY and CDR2 SMNVEV (reference sequence). The V gene end was trimmed by 4 bases and the J gene end by 2 bases; junction bases not matched to a gene: 4. The CDR3 sequence is 14 residues long. CDR3 protein: CASSSGGSPYEQYF. The CDR3 nucleotides are TGTGCCAGCAGTTCAGGGGGCAGTCCCTACGAGCAGTACTTC.

The gene calls are TRBV7-3 and TRBJ1-1, with a tentative D call TRBD1 (6 bases). With 5 bases removed from V and 4 bases from J, the gap between germline ends came to 14 bases. Germline CDR1 reads SGHTA; CDR2 reads FQGTGA. This CDR3 contains 14 residues. Here the CDR3 DNA reads TGTGCCAGCAGCAAACAGGGACGGGGCACTGAAGCTTTCTTT. Translated: CASSKQGRGTEAFF.

The rearrangement joins TRBV7-3 to TRBJ2-5; TRBD2 is a possible D gene (6 bases). V was trimmed by 5 bases and J by 5 bases, leaving 15 bases between them. CDR3 size: 14 residues. Germline V gene sequence: CDR1 SGHTA, CDR2 FQGTGA. CDR3 region: CASSRPQGGETQYF. CDR3 sequence (DNA): TGTGCCAGCAGCCGACCTCAGGGAGGCGAGACCCAGTACTTC.

The genes are TRBV24-1 and TRBJ1-5, with 7 bases aligning to TRBD1. The trim removed 3 bases at V and 4 bases at J, leaving 11 bases unmatched. CDR3 length equals 17 residues. Germline V gene data show CDR1 as KGHDR and CDR2 as SFDVKD. The CDR3 loop is CATSDRDRRALNQPQHF. The CDR3 DNA follows: TGTGCCACCAGTGATCGGGACAGAAGGGCCCTAAATCAGCCCCAGCATTTT.

The V call is TRBV2, the J call TRBJ1-1; the match to TRBD1 covers 7 bases. With 8 bases clipped from V and 0 bases from J, the junction kept 6 bases outside the gene matches. The germline CDR1 and CDR2 sequences are SNHLY and FYNNEI. The CDR3 extends over 14 amino acids. The CDR3 here is CASGDRGVNTEAFF. The CDR3 nucleotides are TGTGCCAGCGGGGACAGAGGCGTGAACACTGAAGCTTTCTTT.

CDR3 residues: CAAGTGPSEQYF. The CDR3 DNA sequence: TGTGCCGCCGGGACAGGGCCGAGCGAGCAGTACTTC. The V gene is TRBV15, the J gene TRBJ2-7, with 9 positions matching TRBD1. CDR3 length equals 12 residues. CDR1 is LNHNV, CDR2 YYDKDF, per germline (reference sequence). The ends lost 11 bases at V and 6 bases at J; junction bases unmatched: 8.

The chain joins TRBV6-6 to TRBJ2-7; the match to TRBD1 covers 8 bases. From germline, CDR1 is MNHNY and CDR2 SVGAGI (reference sequence). The CDR3 spans 15 residues. V lost 5 bases to trimming and J lost 0 bases; unmatched junction nucleotides: 6. CDR3 bases: TGTGCCAGCAGTACAACGGGACAGGCCTCCTACGAGCAGTACTTC. Translation: CASSTTGQASYEQYF.

The rearrangement links TRBV2 to TRBJ2-2; TRBD1 agrees at 9 bases. The germline V gene has CDR1 SNHLY and CDR2 FYNNEI. The CDR3 extends over 15 amino acids. Losses at the gene ends were 4 bases for V and 4 bases for J; bases not matched to a gene: 4. The CDR3 loop reads CASSVDRGGTGELFF. CDR3 sequence (DNA): TGTGCCAGCAGTGTGGACAGGGGAGGCACCGGGGAGCTGTTTTTT.

This clone occurred once. V is TRBV23-1 and J is TRBJ2-1; D might be TRBD2 (5 bases). TRBV23-1 is filed as an ORF, its function uncertain. V shed 0 bases and J shed 0 bases, with 24 bases lying between them. The CDR3 consists of 21 residues. Here the CDR3 DNA reads TGCGCCAGCAGTCAATCGAGGGCGGGTTCTCGCAGTCCTAGCTCCTACAATGAGCAGTTCTTC. It codes for CASSQSRAGSRSPSSYNEQFF.

This clone was recorded once. The chain combines TRBV28 with TRBJ2-3; 10 nucleotides match TRBD1. Germline V gene lookup returns CDR1 MDHEN and CDR2 SYDVKM. CDR3 length equals 19 residues. The J segment lost 3 bases and the V segment lost 7 bases, leaving 19 bases of the junction unmatched. The CDR3 here is CASTSYMGGGQGMTDTQYF. The CDR3 region has the DNA TGTGCCAGCACCAGTTATATGGGGGGGGGACAGGGGATGACAGATACGCAGTATTTT. Using reference TRBV28 and TRBJ2-3 for the parts outside the CDR3, the full variable domain is DVKVTQSSRYLVKRTGEKVFLECVQDMDHENMFWYRQDPGLGLRLIYFSYDVKMKEKGDIPEGYSVSREKKERFSLILESASTNQTSMYLCASTSYMGGGQGMTDTQYFGPGTRLTVL.

The chain uses TRBV4-3 and TRBJ2-2, with a weak D call TRBD2 (6 bases). CDR1 and CDR2 (germline): LGHNA, YSLEER. V was shortened by 0 bases and J by 5 bases, with 22 bases between the two germline ends. The CDR3 totals 19 residues. The CDR3 DNA follows: TGCGCCAGCAGCCAAGATCTTAGCGGCAGGGTTATGGGAACCGGGGAGCTGTTTTTT. As protein: CASSQDLSGRVMGTGELFF.

The chain has TRBV7-2 and TRBJ2-5; 10 nucleotides align to TRBD2. This CDR3 has 16 amino acids. V was pared by 1 base and J by 8 bases, with 10 bases of the junction left unmatched. The germline gives CDR1 SGHTA, CDR2 FQGNSA. The CDR3 loop is CASSLEPGLAYETQYF. Written as DNA, the CDR3 is TGTGCCAGCAGCTTAGAACCGGGACTAGCGTACGAAACCCAGTACTTC. Variable domain in full (rest from reference TRBV7-2 and TRBJ2-5): GAGVSQSPSNKVTEKGKDVELRCDPISGHTALYWYRQSLGQGLEFLIYFQGNSAPDKSGLPSDRFSAERTGGSVSTLTIQRTQQEDSAVYLCASSLEPGLAYETQYFGPGTRLLVL.

This chain connects TRBV7-9 to TRBJ1-2, with TRBD1 matching 9 bases. CDR3 length equals 15 residues. Germline V gives CDR1 SEHNR, CDR2 FQNEAQ (reference sequence). The trim removed 6 bases at V and 8 bases at J, leaving 13 bases unmatched. The CDR3 loop reads CASSPRTGALRGYTF. CDR3 nucleotide sequence: TGTGCCAGCAGTCCCAGGACAGGGGCACTACGAGGCTACACCTTC.